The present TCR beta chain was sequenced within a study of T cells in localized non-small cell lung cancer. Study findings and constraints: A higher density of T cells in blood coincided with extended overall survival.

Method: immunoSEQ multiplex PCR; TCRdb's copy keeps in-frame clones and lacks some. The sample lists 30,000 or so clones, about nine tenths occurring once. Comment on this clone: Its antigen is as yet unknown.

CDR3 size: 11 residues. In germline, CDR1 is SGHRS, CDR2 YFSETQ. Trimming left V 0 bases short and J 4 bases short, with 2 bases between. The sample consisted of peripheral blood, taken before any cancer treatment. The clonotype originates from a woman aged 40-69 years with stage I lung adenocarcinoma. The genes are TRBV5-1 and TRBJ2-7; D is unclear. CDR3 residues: CASSLEYEQYF. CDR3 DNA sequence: TGCGCCAGCAGCTTGGAATACGAGCAGTACTTC.